What follows are 20 T cell receptor beta chains derived from one specimen sequenced in a study of OX40 agonist ivuxolimab in advanced cancers. Assay used: immunoSEQ multiplex PCR; TCRdb lists only in-frame clones, some missing. The sample holds 75,000 to 90,000 clones, 75% to 90% seen once. The sequencing used CD4+ or CD8+ T cells sorted from blood, collected in a trial of the OX40 agonist ivuxolimab. These TCRs come from an adult with an advanced solid tumor such as melanoma, head and neck, liver or kidney cancer.

The V and J genes are TRBV6-5 and TRBJ1-1; D is possibly TRBD1 (5 bases). Germline V gene data show CDR1 as MNHEY and CDR2 as SVGAGI. Trimming took off 6 bases at V and 4 bases at J, with 12 bases between the two ends. The CDR3 has 13 residues. CDR3 DNA: TGTGCCAGCAGCCGGGGCGCGGGCACTGAAGCTTTCTTT. Protein sequence: CASSRGAGTEAFF.

This clone was seen a single time. A read error may produce the germline difference seen at one junction end. The chain recombines TRBV5-1 with TRBJ1-4; a possible D gene is TRBD1 (6 bases). From germline, CDR1 is SGHRS and CDR2 YFSETQ. This CDR3 has 17 residues. The CDR3 reads CAGSQNTGSPTNEKLFF. CDR3 bases: TGCGCCGGCAGCCAAAACACAGGGTCCCCAACTAATGAAAAACTGTTTTTT.

Only a few counts were recorded for this clone. The rearrangement joins TRBV7-9 to TRBJ2-7; D uncertain. V was cut by 2 bases and J by 6 bases, with 8 bases left in between. The germline gives CDR1 SEHNR, CDR2 FQNEAQ (reference sequence). The CDR3 has 12 residues. The DNA for the CDR3 is TGTGCCAGCAGCTTAAATTTTGCCGAGCAGTACTTC. Its protein is CASSLNFAEQYF. The complete variable domain, with remaining parts taken from reference TRBV7-9 and TRBJ2-7, reads DTGVSQNPRHKITKRGQNVTFRCDPISEHNRLYWYRQTLGQGPEFLTYFQNEAQLEKSRLLSDRFSAERPKGSFSTLEIQRTEQGDSAMYLCASSLNFAEQYFGPGTRLTVT.

This sequence joins TRBV30 and TRBJ2-1; a possible D gene is TRBD2 (6 bases). The length of the CDR3 is 14 residues. The germline V gene encodes CDR1 GTSNPN and CDR2 SVGIG (reference sequence). Trimming took 5 bases from V and 4 from J, leaving 15 bases between them. DNA of the CDR3: TGTGCCTGGGAGCAGGGAGGTGGATACAATGAGCAGTTCTTC. Residues: CAWEQGGGYNEQFF.

The rearrangement joins TRBV5-6 to TRBJ2-5, with TRBD1 identical over 12 bases. Germline CDR1 is SGHDT and CDR2 is YYEEEE. The junction had 8 bases not matched to a gene; V was cut back by 3 bases and J by 5 bases. The CDR3 extends over 16 amino acids. The CDR3 nucleotides read TGTGCCAGCAGCTCCCCGGGACAGGGGGCGCGGGAGACCCAGTACTTC. It codes for CASSSPGQGARETQYF.

A few counts support this clone. The chain has TRBV19 and TRBJ2-7; D may be TRBD2 (5 bases). V dropped 3 bases and J dropped 0 bases, with 12 bases sitting between them. This CDR3 spans 15 amino acids. Germline V gene sequence: CDR1 LNHDA, CDR2 SQIVND (reference sequence). The DNA of the CDR3 is TGTGCCAGTAGTATCGCACGGGGAAGCTCCTACGAGCAGTACTTC. It translates to CASSIARGSSYEQYF.

This clone was observed a single time. The chain combines TRBV6-1 with TRBJ1-6, with D possibly TRBD1 on 5 matching bases. Looked up from germline, CDR1 is MNHNS and CDR2 is SASEGT. The CDR3 extends over 14 amino acids. Trimming removed 2 bases from V and 8 bases from J, with 10 bases in between. CDR3 nucleotides: TGTGCCAGCAGTGAAAGGGGCCGGGATTCACCCCTCCACTTT. Its protein is CASSERGRDSPLHF.

This chain uses TRBV7-9 with TRBJ2-1; D may be TRBD2 (7 bases). CDR1 SEHNR and CDR2 FQNEAQ come from the germline V gene (reference sequence). The CDR3 loop spans 17 amino acids. V was clipped by 5 bases and J by 4 bases, with 21 bases between them. In DNA, the CDR3 is TGTGCCAGCAGCCGCGGGGGAGGCGGGGGCTCATACAATGAGCAGTTCTTC. Translating gives CASSRGGGGGSYNEQFF.

The chain combines TRBV5-6 with TRBJ2-3, with 13 bases identical to TRBD2. From germline, CDR1 is SGHDT and CDR2 YYEEEE. The length of the CDR3 is 16 residues. With V trimmed by 4 bases and J by 4 bases, 6 bases remained unmatched. The CDR3 DNA follows: TGTGCCAGCAGCACCCAGACTAGCGGGGGGTCAGATACGCAGTATTTT. As protein: CASSTQTSGGSDTQYF.

The genes are TRBV7-9 and TRBJ2-3, with TRBD1 as a possible D gene (6 bases). Trimming removed 5 bases from V and 1 base from J, with 19 bases in between. The length of the CDR3 is 17 residues. CDR1 is SEHNR, CDR2 FQNEAQ, per germline (reference sequence). In nucleotides, the CDR3 is TGTGCCAGCAGCCCCTGGGTTGGGGGCTGGGGCACAGATACGCAGTATTTT. This encodes CASSPWVGGWGTDTQYF. Full variable domain (outside the CDR3, taken from reference TRBV7-9 and TRBJ2-3): DTGVSQNPRHKITKRGQNVTFRCDPISEHNRLYWYRQTLGQGPEFLTYFQNEAQLEKSRLLSDRFSAERPKGSFSTLEIQRTEQGDSAMYLCASSPWVGGWGTDTQYFGPGTRLTVL.

This clone has just one count. The rearrangement uses TRBV9 and TRBJ1-2; D unresolved. Germline V CDR1 and CDR2: SGDLS, YYNGEE. The CDR3 consists of 14 residues. V gave up 3 bases and J gave up 0 bases, with 9 bases separating them. CDR3: CASSAQTTNYGYTF. The CDR3 DNA is TGTGCCAGCAGCGCCCAGACCACTAACTATGGCTACACCTTC.

The genes are TRBV11-2 and TRBJ1-6; D unclear. The V and J ends lost 2 bases and 6 bases respectively, with 11 bases between them. The CDR3 runs to 15 residues. The germline gives CDR1 SGHAT, CDR2 FQNNGV. CDR3 amino acids: CASSLMAGINSPLHF. The CDR3, as DNA: TGTGCCAGCAGCTTAATGGCGGGTATTAATTCACCCCTCCACTTT.

The V gene is TRBV9, the J gene TRBJ2-5; D remains ambiguous. V was cut by 7 bases and J by 5 bases, with 15 bases left in between. The CDR3 consists of 13 residues. In germline, CDR1 is SGDLS, CDR2 YYNGEE. CDR3 nucleotide sequence: TGTGCCAGCGGCAGAATGCCGTGGGAGACCCAGTACTTC. This encodes CASGRMPWETQYF.

This clone was detected a few times. J is TRBJ2-3 and V is TRBV4-2; 9 bases are a match to TRBD2. The CDR3 is made up of 16 amino acids. With V trimmed by 4 bases and J by 7 bases, 12 bases remained unmatched. Germline V gene lookup returns CDR1 LGHNA and CDR2 YNFKEQ. CDR3 DNA: TGTGCCAGCAGCCGGTTTGGCGGGGGGGGAGGACATACGCAGTATTTT. This codes for CASSRFGGGGGHTQYF.

The chain carries TRBV30 and TRBJ1-5, with D maybe TRBD1 (5 bases). The V end lost 5 bases, the J end lost 7 bases, and 15 bases lay between the germline ends. The germline CDR1 and CDR2 sequences are GTSNPN and SVGIG (reference sequence). The CDR3 extends over 13 amino acids. CDR3 in amino acids: CAWALGGNQPQHF. Written as DNA, the CDR3 is TGTGCCTGGGCCTTGGGGGGTAACCAGCCCCAGCATTTT.

V usage is TRBV6-1 and J usage is TRBJ1-3; D uncertain. Trimming cost V 7 bases and J 2 bases, with 9 bases left between them. Per germline, CDR1 MNHNS and CDR2 SASEGT. CDR3 length: 13 residues. The CDR3 sequence is CASTTAPGNTIYF. The CDR3, as DNA: TGTGCCAGCACAACAGCCCCTGGAAACACCATATATTTT.

V gene TRBV5-1 combines with J gene TRBJ2-5; D perhaps matches TRBD2 (6 bases). This CDR3 spans 15 amino acids. The germline gives CDR1 SGHRS, CDR2 YFSETQ. V was shortened by 3 bases and J by 3 bases, with 15 bases between the two germline ends. CDR3 bases: TGCGCCAGCAGCTGGGGCGTGGGGGGAGAAGAGACCCAGTACTTC. Translation: CASSWGVGGEETQYF. The complete variable domain, with remaining parts taken from reference TRBV5-1 and TRBJ2-5, reads KAGVTQTPRYLIKTRGQQVTLSCSPISGHRSVSWYQQTPGQGLQFLFEYFSETQRNKGNFPGRFSGRQFSNSRSEMNVSTLELGDSALYLCASSWGVGGEETQYFGPGTRLLVL.

The chain joins TRBV11-2 to TRBJ2-7, with D possibly TRBD1 on 7 matching bases. Germline V CDR1 and CDR2: SGHAT, FQNNGV. This CDR3 is built from 15 residues. V lost 1 base, J lost 5 bases, and 15 bases lay in between. This CDR3 is CASSLAGGTHHEQYF. The CDR3 DNA is TGTGCCAGCAGCTTAGCAGGGGGGACGCACCACGAGCAGTACTTC.

The chain carries TRBV4-3 and TRBJ1-4; D is perhaps TRBD1 (6 bases). CDR3 length equals 15 residues. The V end was cut by 0 bases, the J end by 10 bases, with 15 bases between. Germline CDR1 reads LGHNA; CDR2 reads YSLEER. The CDR3, as DNA: TGCGCCAGCAGCCAAGATCACAGGGCGGGGGGAAAACTGTTTTTT. As protein: CASSQDHRAGGKLFF.

The chain is built from TRBV2 and TRBJ2-5; 11 nucleotides align to TRBD1. CDR3 length: 16 residues. Per germline, CDR1 SNHLY and CDR2 FYNNEI. The V and J ends lost 4 bases and 1 base, in that order; junction bases with no gene match: 5. CDR3 protein: CASSGRTGGFQETQYF. The CDR3 DNA follows: TGTGCCAGCAGTGGTCGGACAGGGGGCTTCCAAGAGACCCAGTACTTC.